Presented here are 27 T cell receptor beta chains from one specimen sequenced in a study of T cell responses to AZD1222 COVID-19 vaccine. The protocol was immunoSEQ multiplex PCR, while the TCRdb copy is restricted to in-frame clones and leaves out a portion. The sample has approximately 140,000 clones, 92% seen once. The material was peripheral blood, obtained 28 days after the second AZD1222 dose. These receptors were obtained from an adult who received the AZD1222 COVID-19 vaccine.

J is TRBJ2-5 and V is TRBV5-6; 7 bases map to TRBD1. Germline loops: CDR1 SGHDT, CDR2 YYEEEE. Unmatched junction bases numbered 7, after V lost 4 bases and J lost 1 base. The length of the CDR3 is 15 residues. The DNA of the CDR3 is TGTGCCAGCAGCGGAACGGGACAGAGCCAAGAGACCCAGTACTTC. Translating gives CASSGTGQSQETQYF.

This chain joins TRBV5-1 and TRBJ1-2; the D is unclear. Germline CDR1 SGHRS, CDR2 YFSETQ. The CDR3 loop spans 14 amino acids. V was shortened by 0 bases and J by 8 bases, with 14 bases between the two germline ends. This CDR3 is CASSLESRAGGYTF. CDR3 bases: TGCGCCAGCAGCTTGGAATCTAGGGCTGGAGGCTACACCTTC.

This clone showed up just once. This chain uses TRBV7-2 with TRBJ2-7, with 11 bases that match TRBD2. The CDR3 is 14 residues long. CDR1 and CDR2 (germline): SGHTA, FQGNSA. Trimming removed 5 bases from V and 4 bases from J; junction bases left unmatched: 4. This chain's CDR3 is CASSPGLAEYEQYF. CDR3 nucleotide sequence: TGTGCCAGCAGCCCGGGACTAGCGGAATACGAGCAGTACTTC.

V is TRBV5-4 and J is TRBJ2-3; the match to TRBD2 covers 9 bases. Germline CDR1 is SGHNT and CDR2 is YYREEE (reference sequence). V trimming: 0 bases; J trimming: 3 bases; junction bases outside the gene matches: 5. The CDR3 sequence is 16 residues long. This chain's CDR3 is CASSLAAGGLTDTQYF. The CDR3 coding sequence is TGTGCCAGCAGCTTGGCTGCGGGAGGGCTGACAGATACGCAGTATTTT. Full variable domain (rest looked up from reference TRBV5-4 and TRBJ2-3): ETGVTQSPTHLIKTRGQQVTLRCSSQSGHNTVSWYQQALGQGPQFIFQYYREEENGRGNFPPRFSGLQFPNYSSELNVNALELDDSALYLCASSLAAGGLTDTQYFGPGTRLTVL.

The chain uses TRBV29-1 and TRBJ1-1, with a weak D call TRBD1 (5 bases). Trimming took 3 bases from V and 1 from J, leaving 12 bases between them. The CDR3 runs 14 residues. In germline, CDR1 is SQVTM, CDR2 ANQGSEA. The CDR3 nucleotides are TGCAGCGTTGACGCCTGGACAACGAACACTGAAGCTTTCTTT. This translates into CSVDAWTTNTEAFF.

V and J are TRBV6-5 and TRBJ2-2; D is perhaps TRBD1 or TRBD2 (5 bases each). CDR1 is MNHEY and CDR2 is SVGAGI in the germline V gene. The length of the CDR3 is 15 residues. The ends were cut back, 7 bases at V and 4 bases at J, with 16 bases in the middle. CDR3 protein: CASISAERGTGELFF. As DNA, the CDR3 is TGTGCCAGCATATCAGCGGAAAGGGGCACCGGGGAGCTGTTTTTT.

The chain couples TRBV6-4 to TRBJ1-1; no definite D call. V lost 5 bases and J 3 bases, leaving 10 bases between the germline ends. Germline V gives CDR1 MRHNA, CDR2 SNTAGT. This CDR3 is 13 amino acids long. CDR3 coding DNA: TGTGCCAGCAGTCAGGAAATTGACACTGAAGCTTTCTTT. It specifies CASSQEIDTEAFF.

This sequence joins TRBV6-2 or TRBV6-3 and TRBJ2-1; 11 positions match TRBD2. V shed 4 bases, J shed 6 bases, and the junction held 14 bases outside the gene matches. Germline V gene lookup returns CDR1 MNHEY and CDR2 SVGEGT. This CDR3 comprises 18 residues. The CDR3 sequence: CASSSLHGLAGAPNEQFF. The CDR3 nucleotides read TGTGCCAGCAGTTCCTTACATGGACTAGCGGGTGCTCCCAATGAGCAGTTCTTC.

This clone was picked up a small number of times. This rearrangement joins TRBV5-1 to TRBJ2-2; TRBD2 agrees at 7 bases. This CDR3 has 15 residues. CDR1 SGHRS and CDR2 YFSETQ come from the germline V gene. The junction had 4 bases not matched to a gene; V was cut back by 1 base and J by 4 bases. The CDR3 is CASSLTGRGTGELFF. CDR3 DNA: TGCGCCAGCAGCTTGACGGGGAGGGGCACCGGGGAGCTGTTTTTT.

The chain has TRBV19 and TRBJ1-1, with a weak D call TRBD1 (5 bases). CDR1 is LNHDA, CDR2 SQIVND, per germline (reference sequence). Deletions cut 2 bases from V and 4 bases from J, with 11 bases between. The length of the CDR3 is 14 residues. The CDR3 coding sequence is TGTGCCAGTAGTATACAGGGAAGTGTCACTGAAGCTTTCTTT. Translating gives CASSIQGSVTEAFF.

This clone has just one count. The CDR3 is CASSQEASGSYNEQFF. The CDR3 DNA is TGCGCCAGCAGCCAAGAGGCTAGCGGATCCTACAATGAGCAGTTCTTC. The V call is TRBV4-3, the J call TRBJ2-1, with 7 bases that match TRBD2. The CDR3 has 16 amino acids. J lost 1 base, V lost 0 bases, and 3 bases had no gene match. CDR1 and CDR2 from the germline V gene are LGHNA and YSLEER.

This sequence joins TRBV5-1 and TRBJ2-3; a weak D match, TRBD2 (5 bases). CDR1 is SGHRS and CDR2 is YFSETQ in the germline V gene. This CDR3 has 15 residues. Trimming pared 0 bases from V and 6 bases from J, leaving 14 bases between. This CDR3 reads CASSLGAGESDTQYF. The CDR3 DNA reads as TGCGCCAGCAGCTTGGGGGCCGGGGAGAGCGATACGCAGTATTTT.

In its sample, this clone was seen once. The chain has TRBV11-2 and TRBJ1-3, with 7 bases that match TRBD1. In germline, CDR1 is SGHAT, CDR2 FQNNGV. V was pared by 3 bases and J by 4 bases, with 9 bases of the junction left unmatched. The CDR3 contains 16 residues. The CDR3 bases are TGTGCCAGCAGCTTCACAGGGGAGGTCAGAGGAAACACCATATATTTT. It encodes CASSFTGEVRGNTIYF.

V usage is TRBV7-9 and J usage is TRBJ2-1, with 7 bases that match TRBD1. CDR3 size: 17 residues. Germline values: CDR1 SEHNR, CDR2 FQNEAQ (reference sequence). V dropped 2 bases and J dropped 4; count of bases not matched to a gene: 11. CDR3 protein: CASSLRWARGSYNEQFF. The CDR3 nucleotides read TGTGCCAGCAGCTTAAGGTGGGCCAGGGGGTCATACAATGAGCAGTTCTTC.

CDR3 DNA sequence: TGTGCCAGCAGCTTGCCGGGACAGCCCCAGCATTTT. Its translation is CASSLPGQPQHF. V is TRBV5-8 and J is TRBJ1-5; D is uncertain. Germline assignment: CDR1 SGHTS and CDR2 YDEGEE. Trimming left V 1 base short and J 7 bases short, with 6 bases between. The CDR3 spans 12 residues.

The chain carries TRBV21-1 and TRBJ1-2; the table's D call, TRBD1, has no DNA check behind it. TRBV21-1 has pseudogene status. The CDR3 contains 16 residues. The CDR3 reads CASSKRQGTPNYGYTF. CDR3 nucleotide sequence: TGTGCCAGCAGCAAGAGACAGGGTACCCCTAACTATGGCTACACCTTC.

Only one count was recorded for this clone. This chain links TRBV10-2 with TRBJ2-3; 8 bases are a match to TRBD2. CDR3 length equals 17 residues. V shed 7 bases and J 5 bases; nucleotides not matched to a gene: 17. Germline V gives CDR1 WSHSY, CDR2 SAAADI. The CDR3, as DNA: TGCGCCAGCATTTCAGGAGATCGAGCGGGAGTGGGAGATACGCAGTATTTT. It encodes CASISGDRAGVGDTQYF.

J is TRBJ2-3 and V is TRBV9; D may be TRBD2 (5 bases). The CDR3 loop spans 16 amino acids. Per the germline V gene, CDR1 is SGDLS and CDR2 is YYNGEE. Deletions cut 3 bases from V and 4 bases from J, with 18 bases between. The chain's CDR3 is CASSELFRGLADTQYF. CDR3 DNA: TGTGCCAGCAGCGAACTCTTTCGGGGTCTCGCAGATACGCAGTATTTT.

This clone was picked up one time. This chain connects TRBV28 to TRBJ2-3; D might be TRBD2 (6 bases). Trimming shortened V by 7 bases and J by 4 bases, and 15 bases separated the two germline ends. The CDR3 loop spans 14 amino acids. Germline V CDR1 and CDR2: MDHEN, SYDVKM. The CDR3: CASTPGDFSDTQYF. CDR3 nucleotides: TGTGCCAGCACCCCGGGGGACTTCTCAGATACGCAGTATTTT. Full variable domain (missing parts from reference TRBV28 and TRBJ2-3): DVKVTQSSRYLVKRTGEKVFLECVQDMDHENMFWYRQDPGLGLRLIYFSYDVKMKEKGDIPEGYSVSREKKERFSLILESASTNQTSMYLCASTPGDFSDTQYFGPGTRLTVL.

Written as DNA, the CDR3 is TGCGCCAGCAGCCAGCCGAGGGGGGATGCAACTAATGAAAAACTGTTTTTT. It codes for CASSQPRGDATNEKLFF. This chain joins TRBV4-1 and TRBJ1-4; D is perhaps TRBD1 (6 bases). Per the germline V gene, CDR1 is MGHRA and CDR2 is YSYEKL. This CDR3 region has 17 residues. The V end lost 3 bases, the J end lost 0 bases, and 14 bases lay between the germline ends.

This chain uses TRBV30 with TRBJ1-5; tentatively, D is TRBD1 (6 bases). The length of the CDR3 is 12 residues. V dropped 4 bases and J dropped 7 bases, with 11 bases sitting between them. Germline assignment: CDR1 GTSNPN and CDR2 SVGIG (reference sequence). CDR3 sequence reads: CAWNRDRQPQHF. The CDR3 coding sequence is TGTGCCTGGAACAGGGATCGCCAGCCCCAGCATTTT.

The V call is TRBV4-1, the J call TRBJ2-1, with D hard to call. CDR3 length: 17 amino acids. V was trimmed by 4 bases and J by 0 bases, leaving 16 bases between them. Germline V gene sequence: CDR1 MGHRA, CDR2 YSYEKL. For the CDR3, the DNA is TGCGCCAGCAGCCGTTCTTCCGACCCCCGCTCCTACAATGAGCAGTTCTTC. Amino acids: CASSRSSDPRSYNEQFF.

V gene TRBV28 combines with J gene TRBJ2-2; 8 bases agree with TRBD1. CDR1 and CDR2 (germline): MDHEN, SYDVKM. The J segment lost 4 bases and the V segment lost 7 bases, leaving 17 bases of the junction unmatched. The CDR3 consists of 18 residues. The CDR3: CASTVRGQGFLGTGELFF. DNA of the CDR3: TGTGCCAGCACCGTCCGCGGACAGGGTTTCTTAGGCACCGGGGAGCTGTTTTTT.

This clone was seen a single time. The chain couples TRBV19 to TRBJ1-5; TRBD1 aligns across 11 bases. The CDR3 totals 16 residues. Per the germline V gene, CDR1 is LNHDA and CDR2 is SQIVND (reference sequence). V lost 3 bases, J lost 4 bases, and 5 bases stayed unmatched. DNA of the CDR3: TGTGCCAGTAGTATTGCCGGGACAGGGGGTAATCAGCCCCAGCATTTT. Its translation is CASSIAGTGGNQPQHF.

This chain connects TRBV7-2 to TRBJ2-2; 14 bases are shared with TRBD2. CDR1 is SGHTA, CDR2 FQGNSA, per germline. The CDR3 runs 17 residues. V was pared by 1 base and J by 4 bases, with 2 bases of the junction left unmatched. The CDR3 sequence: CASSLVGTSGSTGELFF. CDR3 sequence (DNA): TGTGCCAGCAGCTTAGTAGGGACTAGCGGGAGCACCGGGGAGCTGTTTTTT.

The chain uses TRBV5-4 and TRBJ1-2; TRBD1 is a possible D gene (5 bases). The CDR3 has 13 amino acids. Looked up from germline, CDR1 is SGHNT and CDR2 is YYREEE (reference sequence). V was shortened by 3 bases and J by 5 bases, with 11 bases between the two germline ends. Here the CDR3 reads CASSSRGQYGYTF. As DNA, the CDR3 is TGTGCCAGCAGCTCGAGGGGCCAGTATGGCTACACCTTC.

The rearrangement joins TRBV18 to TRBJ1-2; TRBD1 is a possible D gene (6 bases). V lost 3 bases, J lost 3 bases, and 14 bases lay in between. In germline, CDR1 is KGHSH, CDR2 LQKENI. The CDR3 extends over 15 amino acids. The CDR3 DNA sequence: TGTGCCAGCTCACCGGCAGGGGCCTTGGACTATGGCTACACCTTC. This codes for CASSPAGALDYGYTF.